The 21 T cell receptor beta chains presented below share a single source sample, sequenced in a study of high-grade serous ovarian cancer treatment subgroups. The tumor samples were collected prior to definitive surgery or chemotherapy. Measured with immunoSEQ multiplex PCR; TCRdb has only the in-frame clones, and not every one. Of 13,000 or so clones in the sample, roughly 85% were seen once. The sequenced sample consisted of tumor tissue. Every receptor here comes from a human donor with high-grade serous ovarian cancer.

The sample holds one count of this clone. The CDR3 coding sequence is TGTGCCAGCAGTTATGGGAGGGGCTGGGAGCAGTACGTC. Its protein product is CASSYGRGWEQYV. This chain uses TRBV6-5 with TRBJ2-7; 7 bases agree with TRBD2. The germline gives CDR1 MNHEY, CDR2 SVGAGI. The V gene end was trimmed by 3 bases and the J gene end by 7 bases; junction bases not matched to a gene: 6. This CDR3 is built from 13 residues.

V gene TRBV7-3 combines with J gene TRBJ2-5; D could derive from TRBD1 or TRBD2 (5 bases each). V lost 0 bases, J lost 4 bases, and 9 bases lay in between. Germline V CDR1 and CDR2: SGHTA, FQGTGA. This CDR3 spans 14 amino acids. CDR3 coding DNA: TGTGCCAGCAGCTTAACGAATGGGGGAGAGACCCAGTACTTC. Amino acid sequence: CASSLTNGGETQYF.

The chain uses TRBV18 and TRBJ2-1, with D possibly being TRBD1 or TRBD2 (6 bases each). V lost 6 bases to trimming and J lost 10 bases, with 16 bases between them. The CDR3 length is 13 residues. Germline V gene sequence: CDR1 KGHSH, CDR2 LQKENI. This chain's CDR3 is CASSRRGALEQFF. Here the CDR3 DNA reads TGTGCCAGCTCGAGAAGGGGGGCCTTGGAGCAGTTCTTC.

The rearrangement joins TRBV28 to TRBJ1-4, with D unresolved. Trimming took 3 bases from V and 7 from J, leaving 18 bases between them. Germline values: CDR1 MDHEN, CDR2 SYDVKM. CDR3 length equals 16 residues. The CDR3, as DNA: TGTGCCAGCAGTTTCACCCGGACTGCTGGGCTTGAAAAACTGTTTTTT. Amino acids: CASSFTRTAGLEKLFF.

CDR3 sequence (DNA): TGCAGCGTTGAAGATCGGGTTAACAATGAGCAGTTCTTC. It yields the protein CSVEDRVNNEQFF. The chain couples TRBV29-1 to TRBJ2-7, with unresolved D. The DNA end is a closer match to TRBJ2-1, so the J assignment may be wrong. CDR1 and CDR2 from the germline V gene are SQVTM and ANQGSEA. The CDR3 length is 13 residues.

The chain recombines TRBV5-6 with TRBJ1-2; D perhaps matches TRBD1 (6 bases). This CDR3 spans 16 amino acids. CDR1 is SGHDT and CDR2 is YYEEEE in the germline V gene. V was shortened by 0 bases and J by 2 bases, with 14 bases between the two germline ends. CDR3 coding DNA: TGTGCCAGCAGCTTGGGGATCGGGACACCGAACTATGGCTACACCTTC. Encoded protein: CASSLGIGTPNYGYTF.

J is TRBJ1-4 and V is TRBV5-1, with D possibly matching TRBD1 (5 bases). Germline lookup yields CDR1 SGHRS and CDR2 YFSETQ. Trimming removed 2 bases from V and 4 bases from J, with 15 bases in between. CDR3 size: 16 residues. CDR3 in amino acids: CASSFQGKGLNEKLFF. As DNA, the CDR3 is TGCGCCAGCAGCTTCCAGGGCAAGGGGCTTAATGAAAAACTGTTTTTT.

This chain links TRBV29-1 with TRBJ1-6; no reliable D call. The ends were cut back, 4 bases at V and 8 bases at J, with 6 bases in the middle. Germline lookup yields CDR1 SQVTM and CDR2 ANQGSEA. The CDR3 covers 11 residues. Here the CDR3 reads CSVGEYSPLHF. For the CDR3, the DNA is TGCAGCGTTGGGGAGTATTCACCCCTCCACTTT.

This clone was counted only a few times. The V call is TRBV6-1, the J call TRBJ1-5; 7 bases line up with TRBD1. From germline, CDR1 is MNHNS and CDR2 SASEGT. The CDR3 has 16 amino acids. V was clipped by 4 bases and J by 1 base; unmatched bases: 7. The CDR3 region is CASSGYRGRSNQPQHF. The CDR3 DNA reads as TGTGCCAGCAGTGGGTACAGGGGACGAAGCAATCAGCCCCAGCATTTT.

On this clone itself: It is likely a read error, because the conserved phenylalanine at the end of the CDR3 is missing. The DNA is left out, because the CDR3 cannot be placed on it with certainty; the CDR3 is given as TCRdb lists it. The CDR3 is CASSLGRQARTA. V usage is TRBV5-6 and J usage is TRBJ1-1; the table's D call, TRBD1, has no DNA check behind it. Germline CDR1 is SGHDT and CDR2 is YYEEEE. Ends included, the CDR3 has 12 residues.

The rearrangement links TRBV5-1 to TRBJ2-1, with TRBD2 matching over 10 bases. This CDR3 has 15 residues. CDR1 is SGHRS, CDR2 YFSETQ, per germline. The J segment lost 7 bases and the V segment lost 0 bases, leaving 4 bases of the junction unmatched. CDR3 sequence reads: CASSLGSGGGNEQFF. The CDR3 nucleotides are TGCGCCAGCAGCTTGGGGAGCGGGGGGGGAAATGAGCAGTTCTTC.

This chain connects TRBV5-1 to TRBJ2-3; the match to TRBD2 covers 13 bases. Germline V CDR1 and CDR2: SGHRS, YFSETQ. The V segment lost 6 bases and the J segment 6 bases; nucleotides outside the gene matches: 7. This CDR3 has 15 residues. CDR3: CASTLRLAGGDTQYF. The CDR3 nucleotides are TGCGCCAGCACCCTCCGACTAGCGGGGGGCGATACGCAGTATTTT.

The chain couples TRBV10-3 to TRBJ1-1; D ambiguous. The length of the CDR3 is 13 residues. Germline-derived CDR1 and CDR2 are ENHRY and SYGVKD. Trimming removed 8 bases at V and 0 bases at J, with 10 bases between. The CDR3 region has the DNA TGTGCCATCGGGGAGGGATTGAACACTGAAGCTTTCTTT. Its translation: CAIGEGLNTEAFF.

The V gene is TRBV5-1, the J gene TRBJ2-6; D is ambiguous. The germline CDR1 and CDR2 sequences are SGHRS and YFSETQ. The V end was cut by 4 bases, the J end by 0 bases, with 11 bases between. The CDR3 has 16 amino acids. CDR3 amino acids: CASSPLQHSGANVLTF. CDR3 bases: TGCGCCAGCAGCCCGTTGCAGCACTCTGGGGCCAACGTCCTGACTTTC.

This chain connects TRBV15 to TRBJ1-6; D not certain. This CDR3 contains 14 residues. The V and J ends lost 0 bases and 8 bases respectively, with 8 bases between them. Germline lookup yields CDR1 LNHNV and CDR2 YYDKDF (reference sequence). The CDR3 DNA follows: TGTGCCACCAGCAGAGAAATTTCGGATTCACCCCTCCACTTT. This encodes CATSREISDSPLHF.

This chain connects TRBV2 to TRBJ2-3; 7 nucleotides line up with TRBD2. CDR3 size: 14 residues. V lost 8 bases and J lost 2; bases outside the gene matches: 7. CDR1 SNHLY and CDR2 FYNNEI come from the germline V gene. The CDR3: CASHGGNYTDTQYF. CDR3 in DNA: TGTGCCAGCCACGGGGGGAACTACACAGATACGCAGTATTTT.

J is TRBJ1-3 and V is TRBV10-2, with D hard to call. Germline V gene sequence: CDR1 WSHSY, CDR2 SAAADI. The CDR3 is made up of 14 amino acids. The germline V and J ends were trimmed by 0 bases and 0 bases, with 3 bases remaining between them. The CDR3 DNA is TGCGCCAGCAGTGAGTCGGCCTCTGGAAACACCATATATTTT. This gives the protein CASSESASGNTIYF.

V is TRBV11-1 and J is TRBJ1-4; no definite D call. CDR1 SGHAT and CDR2 FQDESV come from the germline V gene (reference sequence). The CDR3 has 14 residues. V was clipped by 4 bases and J by 8 bases, with 14 bases between them. The chain's CDR3 is CASSSRTNGEKLFF. Written as DNA, the CDR3 is TGTGCCAGCAGCTCTCGGACCAACGGGGAAAAACTGTTTTTT.

J is TRBJ2-2 and V is TRBV30; 10 nucleotides match TRBD1. The junction had 7 bases not matched to a gene; V was cut back by 3 bases and J by 6 bases. CDR1 is GTSNPN and CDR2 is SVGIG in the germline V gene (reference sequence). The CDR3 length is 15 residues. The CDR3 nucleotides read TGTGCCTGGAGCGCGACAGGGGGCGATGCCGGGGAGCTGTTTTTT. Its translation: CAWSATGGDAGELFF.

This chain uses TRBV5-8 with TRBJ2-7; D may be TRBD1 (5 bases). The germline V gene encodes CDR1 SGHTS and CDR2 YDEGEE. The CDR3 runs 14 residues. Trimming pared 3 bases from V and 5 bases from J, leaving 15 bases between. The CDR3 spells CASSSRPRVHEQYF. The CDR3 DNA reads TGTGCCAGCAGCTCGCGCCCCAGGGTCCACGAGCAGTACTTC. Full variable domain (rest looked up from reference TRBV5-8 and TRBJ2-7): EAGVTQSPTHLIKTRGQQATLRCSPISGHTSVYWYQQALGLGLQFLLWYDEGEERNRGNFPPRFSGRQFPNYSSELNVNALELEDSALYLCASSSRPRVHEQYFGPGTRLTVT.

This chain uses TRBV9 with TRBJ1-5; no firm D call. Germline-derived CDR1 and CDR2 are SGDLS and YYNGEE. V dropped 2 bases and J dropped 3 bases, with 9 bases sitting between them. The CDR3 is 14 residues long. CDR3 loop: CASSVDGFNQPQHF. In DNA, the CDR3 is TGTGCCAGCAGCGTTGACGGATTCAATCAGCCCCAGCATTTT.